Reported below is one T cell receptor (beta chain). The antigen it recognizes is unknown. Base qualities were left out, and no much larger clone turns up one base away. The CDR3 regions of human TCRbeta chains were analyzed by immunosequencing. Under the source paper's analysis protocol: Repertoire TCRs were checked for matches against a reference library of SARS-CoV-2-specific TCRs that had been generated using the MIRA antigen-specificity platform. Breadth was defined as the fraction of unique TCRs that were SARS-CoV-2-associated. Depth was defined as the fraction of total T cells that were SARS-CoV-2-associated. Using the MIRA data, each spike-specific TCR was assigned both to the spike region to which the TCR was reactive and to a CD4 or CD8 class. Log10-transformed breadth and depth values were compared by one-way ANOVA with Sidak's multiple comparisons tests. Drawn from immuneACCESS, this table holds only the in-frame rearrangements with V and J called that TCRdb kept. Clones are partly lost; checked studies trace under half to an unresolved V gene and leave the rest unexplained. That table supplies the V and J calls and clone size; D and trimming were determined from the DNA. Across this sample there are approximately 67,000 clones, with roughly 87% seen only once. Clones ranked in the top ten supply over 25% of the sample.

The sample comes from a study of T cell responses to AZD1222 COVID-19 vaccine (dated by TCRdb to 2020 to 2023). Regarding the research as a whole: A total of 230 to 250 trial participants underwent TCR sequencing, of whom some 210 received two doses of AZD1222 and about 25 received two doses of the MenACWY control vaccine. Trial participants were enrolled by age into subgroups of 18-55, 56-69 and 70-plus years, and roughly 150, 30 and 60 TCR-sequenced participants, respectively, were included in these subgroups.

What the work shows at the level of the full study, not this receptor alone: CD4 TCRs associated with the vaccine covered the entire spike protein, and the dominant responses were in regions 160-218 and 743-854. Because no day 14 peak-response samples were available, repertoires were characterized only after the peak T cell response. After two AZD1222 doses, both the breadth and the depth of spike-specific TCRs were significantly higher than at day 0 and than in MenACWY recipients. The 56-69-year group was small, and its depth increase did not reach significance, likely because of low power. Conclusions about previously exposed vaccinees were limited because only six AZD1222 recipients were SARS-CoV-2 seropositive at baseline. Nearly half of unique spike-specific TCRs reportedly recognized epitopes outside regions mutated in the B.1.351 and B.1.1.7 variants. Participants were mostly white British, with more females than males. The authors suggested clonal diversity may have been underestimated.

The CDR3 runs 14 amino acids, cysteine and phenylalanine included. CDR3 DNA is the only sequence kept; it has 42 bases, read in frame from the first base. The CDR1 and CDR2 encoded by the germline V gene are MNHEY and SVGAGI. Trimming at the junction amounts to 4 bases on V and 3 bases on J, and the germline ends lie 10 bases apart. The time point label of this sample denotes: about 28 days (+/-7) after the second vaccine dose. AZD1222 recipients given second doses at about 4 weeks or at about 12 weeks were pooled, since spike-specific TCR depth and breadth were not found to differ between the two schedules. Samples from vaccinated people were obtained from the UK trials COV001 and COV002, which included a single-blind randomized controlled phase 2/3 trial of AZD1222 (ChAdOx1 nCoV-19) in healthy adults. Trial participant PBMC samples were collected at day 0 and day 28 after the second dose for TCRbeta chain sequencing.

Sequencing used peripheral blood, obtained 28 days after the second AZD1222 dose. The clonotype originates from an adult who received the AZD1222 COVID-19 vaccine. Recombination linked TRBV6-5 to TRBJ1-5; TRBD1 is perhaps the D gene, given 6 matching bases. The nucleotide sequence reads TGTGCCAGCAGTTCCGGACAGTCCAATCAGCCCCAGCATTTT. It encodes CASSSGQSNQPQHF.